These T cell receptor beta chains were read from a single sample in a study of cytomegalovirus exposure and HLA in healthy donors. TCRdb's table, derived via immunoSEQ multiplex PCR, lists solely in-frame clones and lacks some. This table holds 100,000 to 150,000 clones, approximately 80% found once. The sample was PBMCs. The receptors here all came from a middle-aged woman in good health and CMV-seropositive. Both conserved end residues are part of each CDR3. Clone size, where shown, is once, few, many, or a class for clones that have expanded.

v_call	clone_size	j_call	cdr3_aa
TRBV4-2	NA	TRBJ2-1	CASSQGASGRLEQFF
TRBV30	few	TRBJ2-7	CAWRGSSLTYEQYF
TRBV6-1	NA	TRBJ2-7	CASSHTRDRTYEQYF
TRBV30	NA	TRBJ1-2	CAWSDWTGINGYTF
TRBV2	few	TRBJ2-5	CASTAVETQYF
TRBV29-1	NA	TRBJ2-7	CSVVGLGGSYEQYF
TRBV7-9	few	TRBJ2-7	CATAPDSSYEQYF
TRBV5-1	NA	TRBJ1-5	CASSLEGQGSGPQHF
TRBV15	NA	TRBJ2-1	CATSQDRDRNEQFF
TRBV13	NA	TRBJ1-4	CASSPRWSVDNEKLFF
TRBV2	NA	TRBJ2-1	CASILRYNEQFF
TRBV5-4	NA	TRBJ1-1	CASSLGQMNTEAFF
TRBV28	NA	TRBJ1-2	CASSITLWAANYGYTF
TRBV29-1	NA	TRBJ2-3	CSVRRGGATQYF
TRBV4-2	NA	TRBJ2-7	CASSQDGAGGPYEQYF
TRBV28	NA	TRBJ1-2	CASSFSGAGDNGYTF
TRBV9	NA	TRBJ2-1	CASSVQAGEVNNEQFF
TRBV27	NA	TRBJ2-7	CASSLTGAYEQYF
TRBV5-1	NA	TRBJ2-1	CASSPTLDEQFF
TRBV5-1	NA	TRBJ2-1	CASSSTTSGSGNEQFF
TRBV19	NA	TRBJ1-5	CASSRKGTGDQPQHF
TRBV7-8	NA	TRBJ2-7	CASSLESSSGFEQYF
TRBV6-5	NA	TRBJ1-2	CASSSTGNYGYTF
TRBV28	NA	TRBJ2-3	CASSRGLRTDTQYF
TRBV6-5	NA	TRBJ2-5	CASRIAGEETQYF
TRBV5-1	few	TRBJ1-2	CASSTRASEGYTF
TRBV5-1	NA	TRBJ1-5	CASSLVTGRGPTGYSNQPQHF
TRBV19	NA	TRBJ2-7	CASSFKLAGVHEQYF
TRBV6-1	NA	TRBJ1-5	CASSDGQLRDNQPQHF
TRBV5-1	NA	TRBJ2-1	CASSLVLAGVTYNEQFF
TRBV29-1	once	TRBJ2-7	CSVVPGVHEQYF
TRBV6-5	NA	TRBJ1-1	CASSWDRSNTEAFF
TRBV28	NA	TRBJ1-5	CASRGTGRDQPQHF
TRBV5-1	once	TRBJ2-1	CASSQLAGGPGVYNEQFF
TRBV6-1	NA	TRBJ2-3	CASSVSQFRDTDTQYF
TRBV11-2	NA	TRBJ1-6	CASSLVTGGGRNSPLHF
TRBV5-4	NA	TRBJ2-5	CASSTHRGLETQYF
TRBV6-1	NA	TRBJ1-1	CASRAAMNTEAFF
TRBV10-3	NA	TRBJ2-1	CAISYRVSSYNEQFF
TRBV11-2	once	TRBJ2-7	CASSQQGLITYEQYF
TRBV9	NA	TRBJ2-1	CASSAAQGTFYNEQFF
TRBV4-1	NA	NA	CASSQDPTRYEQYF
TRBV30	NA	TRBJ2-7	CAWSLDGLSYEQYF
TRBV2	NA	TRBJ2-7	CASSVYSGTESSYEQYF
TRBV28	NA	TRBJ1-1	CASERTGGNTEAFF
TRBV27	few	TRBJ2-1	CASGLNGVYNEQFF
TRBV4-1	few	TRBJ2-1	CASSQDAGVIYNEQFF
TRBV6-1	NA	TRBJ2-7	CASRRLAGGEQYF
TRBV14	NA	TRBJ2-6	CASSQGWTGGLRGANVLTF
TRBV7-9	few	TRBJ2-1	CASLTSGRDEQFF
TRBV9	NA	TRBJ2-3	CASSPSLGGQGKGTDTQYF
TRBV2	NA	TRBJ1-4	CASSRGRGALEKLFF
TRBV5-1	NA	TRBJ2-1	CASSRGQNYNEQFF
TRBV27	NA	TRBJ2-1	CASTRTGFYNEQFF
TRBV7-9	NA	TRBJ2-1	CASSIFFREGVNEQFF